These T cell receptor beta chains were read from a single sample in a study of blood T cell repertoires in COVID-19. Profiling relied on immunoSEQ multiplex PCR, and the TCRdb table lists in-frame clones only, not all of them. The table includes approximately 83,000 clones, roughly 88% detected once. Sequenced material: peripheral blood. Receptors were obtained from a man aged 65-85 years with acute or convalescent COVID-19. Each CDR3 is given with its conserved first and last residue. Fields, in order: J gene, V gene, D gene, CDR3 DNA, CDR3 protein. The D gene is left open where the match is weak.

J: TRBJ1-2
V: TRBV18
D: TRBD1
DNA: TGTGCCAGCTCACCGGGACAGGACTATGGCTACACCTTC
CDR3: CASSPGQDYGYTF

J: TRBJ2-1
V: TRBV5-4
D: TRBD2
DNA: TGTGCCAGCAGCCATAGCGGGATCTCCTACAATGAGCAGTTCTTC
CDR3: CASSHSGISYNEQFF

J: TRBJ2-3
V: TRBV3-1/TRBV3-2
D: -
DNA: TGTGCCAGCAGCCACCTTTTCGGGGACATCGAGGTTAGCGGCACAGATACGCAGTATTTT
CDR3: CASSHLFGDIEVSGTDTQYF

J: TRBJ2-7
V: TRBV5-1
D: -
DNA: TGCGCCAGCAGCCCCCACACAACGACAGCTACATACGAGCAGTACTTC
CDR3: CASSPHTTTATYEQYF

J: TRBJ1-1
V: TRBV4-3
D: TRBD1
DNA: TGCGCCAGCAGCCAGAGGACAGGATATCCGAACACTGAAGCTTTCTTT
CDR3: CASSQRTGYPNTEAFF

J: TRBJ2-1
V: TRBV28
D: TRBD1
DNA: TGTGCCAGCAACGACAGGGGGCTGGTGAATGAGCAGTTCTTC
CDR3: CASNDRGLVNEQFF

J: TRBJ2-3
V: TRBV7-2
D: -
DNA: TGTGCCAGCAGCTTTACCGGGGCAGATACGCAGTATTTT
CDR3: CASSFTGADTQYF

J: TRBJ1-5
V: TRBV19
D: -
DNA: TGTGCCAGTACAGCTTTGGGCCTTAGCAATCAGCCCCAGCATTTT
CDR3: CASTALGLSNQPQHF

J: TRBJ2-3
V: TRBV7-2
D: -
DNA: TGTGCCAGCAGCTTATTTCCGGGAGTAGACTCAGATACGCAGTATTTT
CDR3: CASSLFPGVDSDTQYF

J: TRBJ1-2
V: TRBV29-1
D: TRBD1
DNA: TGCAGCGTTGAACTCCGGGACAGCTACTATGGCTACACCTTC
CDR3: CSVELRDSYYGYTF

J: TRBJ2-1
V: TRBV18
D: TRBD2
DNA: TGTGCCAGCTCACCATTATCGGGAGGCGGATGGTCCTACAATGAGCAGTTCTTC
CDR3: CASSPLSGGGWSYNEQFF

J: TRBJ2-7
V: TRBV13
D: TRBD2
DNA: TGTGCCAGCAGCCCCTCTCTCATGGCGGGGGGGTCCTACGAGCAGTACTTC
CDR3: CASSPSLMAGGSYEQYF

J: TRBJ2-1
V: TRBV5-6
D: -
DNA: TGTGCCAGCAGCGACATAGGGAGGAACAATGAGCAGTTCTTC
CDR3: CASSDIGRNNEQFF

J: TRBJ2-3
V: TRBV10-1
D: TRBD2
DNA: TGCGCCAGCAGTCCCGGGACTAGCGGGAGGCCTAGCACAGATACGCAGTATTTT
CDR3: CASSPGTSGRPSTDTQYF

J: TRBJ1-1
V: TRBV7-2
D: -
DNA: TGTGCCAGCAGAGGGACATTCCCCACTGAAGCTTTCTTT
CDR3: CASRGTFPTEAFF

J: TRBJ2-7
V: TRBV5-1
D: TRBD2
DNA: TGCGCCAGCAGCTCACTAGCGGGAACCTACGAGCAGTACTTC
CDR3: CASSSLAGTYEQYF

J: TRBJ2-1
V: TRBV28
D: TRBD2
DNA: TGTGCCAGCAGTCGTCTAGCGGGAGAGGCCCGTCCCAATGAGCAGTTCTTC
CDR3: CASSRLAGEARPNEQFF